A single sample gave rise to the 10 T cell receptor beta chains below, sequenced in a study of OX40 agonist ivuxolimab in advanced cancers. Generated by immunoSEQ multiplex PCR, the TCRdb table keeps only in-frame clones and is missing some. The sample includes about 48,000 clones, around 90% seen only once; the top ten take roughly 6.8%. Here the sequenced sample was CD4+ or CD8+ T cells sorted from blood, taken in a trial of the OX40 agonist ivuxolimab. The source is an adult with an advanced solid tumor such as melanoma, head and neck, liver or kidney cancer.

In its sample, this clone was seen once. This chain joins TRBV4-1 and TRBJ2-3; D is uncertain. CDR1 is MGHRA and CDR2 is YSYEKL in the germline V gene. This CDR3 has 13 residues. V lost 1 base to trimming and J lost 5 bases, with 7 bases between them. CDR3 sequence (DNA): TGCGCCAGCAGCCAAGTCCCGGAAGATACGCAGTATTTT. It specifies CASSQVPEDTQYF.

The rearrangement links TRBV19 to TRBJ1-1; D not resolved. Trimming cost V 5 bases and J 1 base, with 8 bases left between them. This CDR3 comprises 13 residues. Germline assignment: CDR1 LNHDA and CDR2 SQIVND (reference sequence). CDR3 residues: CASSARANTEAFF. CDR3 DNA: TGTGCCAGTAGTGCCCGAGCGAACACTGAAGCTTTCTTT. Looking up the rest from reference TRBV19 and TRBJ1-1 gives the full variable domain: DGGITQSPKYLFRKEGQNVTLSCEQNLNHDAMYWYRQDPGQGLRLIYYSQIVNDFQKGDIAEGYSVSREKKESFPLTVTSAQKNPTAFYLCASSARANTEAFFGQGTRLTVV.

The CDR3 loop reads CASSDGTSGDTDTQYF. The CDR3 DNA reads as TGTGCCAGCAGTGACGGGACTAGCGGGGACACAGATACGCAGTATTTT. The chain recombines TRBV6-4 with TRBJ2-3, with TRBD2 matching 13 bases. Losses at the gene ends were 2 bases for V and 2 bases for J; bases not matched to a gene: 1. Germline V CDR1 and CDR2: MRHNA, SNTAGT. The CDR3 is 16 residues long.

The V call is TRBV5-6, the J call TRBJ1-1; D is undetermined. CDR1 and CDR2 from the germline V gene are SGHDT and YYEEEE. The CDR3 length is 15 residues. The V end lost 0 bases, the J end lost 1 base, and 10 bases lay between the germline ends. In DNA, the CDR3 is TGTGCCAGCAGCTTGGGGCCAGAGACGAACACTGAAGCTTTCTTT. This sequence encodes CASSLGPETNTEAFF.

This chain connects TRBV27 to TRBJ2-5, with a tentative D call TRBD2 (5 bases). CDR1 is MNHEY, CDR2 SMNVEV, per germline (reference sequence). The CDR3 spans 15 residues. Trimming shortened V by 5 bases and J by 3 bases, and 16 bases separated the two germline ends. The CDR3 coding sequence is TGTGCCAGCAGTCAACAGCGAGGGATAGAAGAGACCCAGTACTTC. Its protein is CASSQQRGIEETQYF.

The V and J genes are TRBV5-1 and TRBJ2-5; 7 nucleotides match TRBD1. V dropped 5 bases and J dropped 3; count of bases not matched to a gene: 4. Germline CDR1 is SGHRS and CDR2 is YFSETQ. The CDR3 loop spans 13 amino acids. This CDR3 is CASSTGQKETQYF. CDR3 DNA sequence: TGCGCCAGCAGTACGGGACAGAAAGAGACCCAGTACTTC.

V gene TRBV28 combines with J gene TRBJ2-7, with D uncertain. Trimming shortened V by 5 bases and J by 1 base, and 12 bases separated the two germline ends. The germline V gene encodes CDR1 MDHEN and CDR2 SYDVKM. This CDR3 contains 14 residues. The CDR3 nucleotides are TGTGCCAGCAGTACGACAATTACTTCCTACGAGCAGTACGTC. Encoded protein: CASSTTITSYEQYV.

The chain has TRBV7-9 and TRBJ2-3; no firm D call. The V end was cut by 5 bases, the J end by 1 base, with 16 bases between. This CDR3 is 16 amino acids long. CDR1 and CDR2 (germline): SEHNR, FQNEAQ (reference sequence). The CDR3 sequence: CASSLLSTGRTDTQYF. Here the CDR3 DNA reads TGTGCCAGCAGCCTGCTTTCAACGGGCCGCACAGATACGCAGTATTTT.

J is TRBJ2-7 and V is TRBV6-6, with 7 bases that match TRBD1. Germline values: CDR1 MNHNY, CDR2 SVGAGI (reference sequence). This CDR3 has 14 amino acids. V lost 6 bases, J lost 0 bases, and 5 bases stayed unmatched. In DNA, the CDR3 is TGTGCCAGCAGATCGGGACAGAGCTCCTACGAGCAGTACTTC. Translating gives CASRSGQSSYEQYF.

Of note for this clone: The junction and the germline gene differ at one end; a read error may be behind it. The V and J genes are TRBV15 and TRBJ2-5; 10 bases fit TRBD2. CDR1 is LNHNV, CDR2 YYDKDF, per germline (reference sequence). The CDR3 has 15 residues. CDR3 DNA: TGTACCACCAGCCTTCCCGGGACTAGCGAAGAGACCCAGTACTTC. This sequence encodes CTTSLPGTSEETQYF.